The 22 T cell receptor beta chains given below trace back to one sample, sequenced in a study of cytomegalovirus exposure and HLA in healthy donors. A multiplex PCR was run with 60 Vbeta primers and 13 Jbeta primers. TCRdb keeps only in-frame clones here, not all; method: immunoSEQ multiplex PCR. The sample has under 90,000 clones; 70% to 85% are singletons. The sequenced material came from PBMCs. These receptors were collected from a man aged 40-49 years in good health and CMV-seropositive.

This chain joins TRBV5-6 and TRBJ2-5; D may be TRBD1 (6 bases). CDR3 length: 14 amino acids. Germline-derived CDR1 and CDR2 are SGHDT and YYEEEE. Trimming stripped 0 bases from V and 3 bases from J, with 9 bases between. The CDR3 region has the DNA TGTGCCAGCAGCTTGGAACCAGGGGAAGAGACCCAGTACTTC. Translated, it gives CASSLEPGEETQYF.

The rearrangement links TRBV6-5 to TRBJ1-1; 8 positions agree with TRBD1. V shed 7 bases and J 4 bases; nucleotides not matched to a gene: 8. The length of the CDR3 is 14 residues. Germline V gene lookup returns CDR1 MNHEY and CDR2 SVGAGI. In nucleotides, the CDR3 is TGTGCCAGCACCCAGACAGGGGCGGCCACTGAAGCTTTCTTT. Residues: CASTQTGAATEAFF.

The genes are TRBV25-1 and TRBJ2-1; 7 bases align to TRBD2. J lost 4 bases, V lost 2 bases, and 11 bases had no gene match. The CDR3 is 17 amino acids. Germline CDR1 MGHDK, CDR2 SYGVNS. CDR3 region: CASSEQGGSVWYNEQFF. The CDR3 DNA follows: TGTGCCAGCAGTGAACAAGGCGGGAGTGTTTGGTACAATGAGCAGTTCTTC.

The rearrangement links TRBV5-1 to TRBJ1-2, with D possibly matching TRBD1 (5 bases). Trimming removed 0 bases at V and 3 bases at J, with 6 bases between. The CDR3 covers 13 residues. CDR1 and CDR2 (germline): SGHRS, YFSETQ. CDR3 nucleotide sequence: TGCGCCAGCAGCTTGGAACAGGACTATGGCTACACCTTC. Protein product: CASSLEQDYGYTF.

The chain recombines TRBV7-8 with TRBJ2-7; TRBD2 aligns across 12 bases. The ends lost 4 bases at V and 2 bases at J; junction bases unmatched: 0. Per the germline V gene, CDR1 is SGHVS and CDR2 is FQNEAQ. The CDR3 spans 14 residues. CDR3 sequence reads: CASSSSGRAYEQYF. In DNA, the CDR3 is TGTGCCAGCAGCTCTAGCGGGAGGGCCTACGAGCAGTACTTC.

This chain links TRBV15 with TRBJ1-1; D remains ambiguous. V lost 1 base to trimming and J lost 5 bases, with 11 bases between them. The CDR3 totals 14 residues. Germline V gene lookup returns CDR1 LNHNV and CDR2 YYDKDF (reference sequence). The CDR3: CATSRGGRRTEAFF. The DNA of the CDR3 is TGTGCCACCAGCAGAGGAGGGAGAAGGACTGAAGCTTTCTTT.

The chain has TRBV7-6 and TRBJ1-1; 10 nucleotides line up with TRBD1. V was pared by 3 bases and J by 0 bases, with 4 bases of the junction left unmatched. The CDR3 runs 16 residues. Looked up from germline, CDR1 is SGHVS and CDR2 is FNYEAQ. The CDR3 is CASSFGQGVMNTEAFF. The CDR3 DNA reads as TGTGCCAGCAGCTTCGGACAGGGGGTCATGAACACTGAAGCTTTCTTT.

The genes are TRBV15 and TRBJ2-5; D call uncertain. The V gene lost 2 bases and the J gene lost 5 bases, with 15 bases spanning the gap. The length of the CDR3 is 15 residues. CDR1 is LNHNV and CDR2 is YYDKDF in the germline V gene (reference sequence). The CDR3 protein is CATSRRVGVQETQYF. The DNA for the CDR3 is TGTGCCACCAGCAGACGGGTGGGTGTGCAGGAGACCCAGTACTTC. The full variable domain, with the rest looked up from reference TRBV15 and TRBJ2-5, is DAMVIQNPRYQVTQFGKPVTLSCSQTLNHNVMYWYQQKSSQAPKLLFHYYDKDFNNEADTPDNFQSRRPNTSFCFLDIRSPGLGDTAMYLCATSRRVGVQETQYFGPGTRLLVL.

This clone turned up a few times. CDR3 DNA sequence: TGTGCCAGCAGCCTCCTAGCGGGGGCCGACAATGAGCAGTTCTTC. This gives the protein CASSLLAGADNEQFF. The gene calls are TRBV7-7 and TRBJ2-1, with 10 nucleotides matching TRBD2. CDR3 size: 15 residues. Germline loops: CDR1 SSHAT, CDR2 FNYEAQ (reference sequence). With 5 bases clipped from V and 5 bases from J, the junction kept 6 bases outside the gene matches.

This chain connects TRBV10-3 to TRBJ2-5; D is unresolved. The CDR3 covers 13 residues. CDR1 and CDR2 (germline): ENHRY, SYGVKD. Trimming removed 4 bases from V and 5 bases from J, with 11 bases in between. The CDR3 spells CAISVKAEETQYF. CDR3 DNA sequence: TGTGCCATCAGTGTAAAGGCGGAGGAGACCCAGTACTTC.

This clone occurred a few times. This chain uses TRBV7-9 with TRBJ2-2, with 7 bases aligning to TRBD2. With 5 bases clipped from V and 1 base from J, the junction kept 7 bases outside the gene matches. This CDR3 comprises 16 residues. CDR1 and CDR2 from the germline V gene are SEHNR and FQNEAQ (reference sequence). The CDR3 region has the DNA TGTGCCAGCAGCCCCTCGCCGGGGGGGAACACCGGGGAGCTGTTTTTT. It encodes CASSPSPGGNTGELFF. Using reference TRBV7-9 and TRBJ2-2 for the parts outside the CDR3, the full variable domain is DTGVSQNPRHKITKRGQNVTFRCDPISEHNRLYWYRQTLGQGPEFLTYFQNEAQLEKSRLLSDRFSAERPKGSFSTLEIQRTEQGDSAMYLCASSPSPGGNTGELFFGEGSRLTVL.

This chain joins TRBV2 and TRBJ1-2; D gene ambiguous. Trimming stripped 3 bases from V and 8 bases from J, with 10 bases between. Germline V gives CDR1 SNHLY, CDR2 FYNNEI. This CDR3 spans 12 amino acids. The DNA for the CDR3 is TGTGCCAGCAGTGATACGGACTGGGGCTACACCTTC. Translated: CASSDTDWGYTF.

This clone was observed a handful of times. V is TRBV7-2 and J is TRBJ1-1, with D unclear. The V gene lost 1 base and the J gene lost 4 bases, with 10 bases spanning the gap. CDR1 is SGHTA, CDR2 FQGNSA, per germline. The CDR3 totals 14 residues. CDR3 in amino acids: CASSLGPEGTEAFF. In nucleotides, the CDR3 is TGTGCCAGCAGCTTAGGCCCGGAGGGCACTGAAGCTTTCTTT.

The V gene is TRBV6-5, the J gene TRBJ2-3; 7 nucleotides line up with TRBD2. This CDR3 is 14 amino acids long. Germline trimming cut 6 bases from V and 6 bases from J; bases unmatched to any gene: 9. CDR1 and CDR2 (germline): MNHEY, SVGAGI. The CDR3 is CASSPPGGFDTQYF. In DNA form, the CDR3 reads TGTGCCAGCAGCCCACCGGGGGGTTTCGATACGCAGTATTTT.

The chain has TRBV7-2 and TRBJ2-7; D is possibly TRBD1 (5 bases). Germline CDR1 SGHTA, CDR2 FQGNSA. The CDR3 is 17 amino acids. V was clipped by 5 bases and J by 0 bases, with 20 bases between them. The CDR3 DNA follows: TGTGCCAGCAGCCCCCATCCTGACAGAAAGGGCTCCTACGAGCAGTACTTC. It specifies CASSPHPDRKGSYEQYF.

The rearrangement links TRBV7-9 to TRBJ2-7; TRBD1 matches at 7 bases. The CDR3 length is 12 residues. V was clipped by 10 bases and J by 8 bases; unmatched bases: 11. From germline, CDR1 is SEHNR and CDR2 FQNEAQ (reference sequence). The CDR3 DNA reads TGTGCCACTTCCGGACAGGCCCCAAAGCAGTACTTC. This translates into CATSGQAPKQYF.

As DNA, the CDR3 is TGTGCCAGCAAGGTAGCGACCAGCTCCTACGAGCAGTACTTC. Its translation is CASKVATSSYEQYF. J is TRBJ2-5 and V is TRBV2; D possibly corresponds to TRBD2 (5 bases). The J call may be incorrect, as the DNA end agrees better with TRBJ2-7. The CDR3 runs 14 residues. CDR1 and CDR2 from the germline V gene are SNHLY and FYNNEI.

As to this clone: Mismatch with germline at one junction end may stem from a read error. The chain combines TRBV2 with TRBJ2-1, with 10 bases aligning to TRBD2. CDR3 length: 15 amino acids. The V gene's germline CDR1 is SNHLY and CDR2 FYNNEI. The CDR3 nucleotides read TGTGCCAGCAGGGCCGGGACTAGCGCCTACCATGAGCAGTTCTTC. Protein: CASRAGTSAYHEQFF.

The chain has TRBV28 and TRBJ1-5, with D possibly matching TRBD1 (5 bases). The CDR3 is 14 residues long. Germline lookup yields CDR1 MDHEN and CDR2 SYDVKM. V lost 11 bases and J lost 4, with 18 bases in between. DNA for the CDR3: TGTGCCGGAGGCGGGACCTCGGATAATCAGCCCCAGCATTTT. This gives the protein CAGGGTSDNQPQHF.

The rearrangement joins TRBV2 to TRBJ1-1; D not resolved. Germline V lookup: CDR1 SNHLY, CDR2 FYNNEI. The CDR3 sequence is 19 residues long. Deletions cut 0 bases from V and 0 bases from J, with 20 bases between. This CDR3 reads CASSEATVREAGLNTEAFF. The DNA of the CDR3 is TGTGCCAGCAGTGAAGCGACGGTTAGGGAGGCAGGCTTGAACACTGAAGCTTTCTTT.

The chain links TRBV2 to TRBJ2-1, with 11 bases that match TRBD2. J gave up 3 bases and V 4 bases, and 5 bases lay outside the gene matches. The CDR3 is 16 residues long. Per the germline V gene, CDR1 is SNHLY and CDR2 is FYNNEI. This CDR3 is CASSGLAGGLYNEQFF. CDR3 nucleotide sequence: TGTGCCAGCAGTGGCCTAGCGGGGGGTCTCTACAATGAGCAGTTCTTC. Using reference TRBV2 and TRBJ2-1 for the parts outside the CDR3, the full variable domain is EPEVTQTPSHQVTQMGQEVILRCVPISNHLYFYWYRQILGQKVEFLVSFYNNEISEKSEIFDDQFSVERPDGSNFTLKIRSTKLEDSAMYFCASSGLAGGLYNEQFFGPGTRLTVL.

This chain uses TRBV4-1 with TRBJ1-6; 8 nucleotides agree with TRBD1. V lost 1 base, J lost 7 bases, and 6 bases stayed unmatched. CDR1 and CDR2 (germline): MGHRA, YSYEKL. This CDR3 spans 16 amino acids. This CDR3 reads CASSQATGGRNSPLHF. The CDR3 DNA is TGCGCCAGCAGCCAAGCAACAGGGGGTCGAAATTCACCCCTCCACTTT.